This section outlines one TCR beta chain sequence together with its context. Which antigen it targets is not known. Qualities for individual bases were not recorded, and no much larger clone is one base off. These data come from a study of Ad26.COV2.S vaccination and SARS-CoV-2 variants (dated by TCRdb to the early 2020s). For the wider study: Vaccine-arm donors were drawn from COV1001, a multicentre, randomized, double-blind, placebo-controlled phase I-IIa trial of Ad26.COV2.S in healthy adults. Ad26.COV2.S was given intramuscularly at 5x10^10 or 1x10^11 viral particles, as a single shot or as two shots 56 days apart. Sequencing of the TCRbeta repertoire served to evaluate the specificity and breadth of SARS-CoV-2-reactive T cell receptors following Ad26.COV2.S vaccination. The TCR-sequenced set comprised approximately 32 samples: about 19 Ad26.COV2.S vaccine recipients, 5 placebo recipients and 8 SARS-CoV-2 convalescent individuals. Trial participants were randomized into five groups of five, in which low-dose or high-dose Ad26.COV2.S was given once or twice, or placebo was given on both occasions. Throughout the experiments and outcome assessment, investigators stayed blinded to trial group allocation.

The immunoSEQ Assay was the method used to sequence TCRbeta CDR3 regions. After extraction, genomic DNA underwent amplification by bias-controlled multiplex PCR, followed by high-throughput sequencing. The original pipeline was this. To quantify the absolute abundance of each unique TCRbeta CDR3 region, sequences were collapsed and filtered. Usable DNA was measured by amplifying reference genes present in all nucleated cells, and TCRbeta template counts were normalized to that usable DNA to estimate T cell fraction. Repertoire TCRs were annotated as SARS-CoV-2-specific by exact matching of V gene, CDR3 amino acid sequence and J gene to a known reactive TCR set. The reference SARS-CoV-2 TCR set was derived from MIRA and filtered for enrichment in COVID-19-positive ImmuneCODE repertoires, a step that removed public or cross-reactive TCRs. Drawing on the MIRA antigens, annotated TCRs were analysed further at the level of specific ORF or position within ORF. Depth was the summed frequency of annotated unique rearrangements, while breadth was defined as annotated unique rearrangements over total unique productive rearrangements. Two-sided Wilcoxon rank-sum tests were used to compare TCR breadth between groups. Here the immuneACCESS table is served through TCRdb, limited to in-frame sequences with V and J called. Missing clones are a known gap in these copies; in checked studies unresolved V genes cover under half, and the rest lacks a known reason. V and J calls and clone size are copied from that table; D and trimming were computed from the DNA. For this sample the table gives about 220,000 clones, of which approximately 88% were detected only once. Approximately 11% of the sample goes to the ten largest clones.

Findings and caveats that apply to the study as a whole: It was noted by the authors that total T cell responses may have been underestimated by the TCR breadth and depth analyses. Comparing responses between vaccine doses or regimens was not something the study was powered to do. After vaccination, spike-specific CD8+ and CD4+ T cell responses were reported to show substantial breadth. Comparable non-spike TCR breadth was observed between vaccine and placebo recipients, consistent with only spike being contained in the vaccine. Compared with placebo recipients, Ad26.COV2.S recipients showed higher spike-specific TCR breadth (P = 0.0014).

V sheds 0 bases and J sheds 6 bases, leaving 11 bases between their ends. From the cysteine up to the phenylalanine, the CDR3 has a length of 15 residues. Kept here is only the CDR3 DNA, which spans 45 bases and is read in frame from base 1. Based on the germline V gene, the CDR1 and CDR2 sequences are MNHEY and SVGEGT. Read against the paper, the sample's treatment or condition label means: about 20 received Ad26.COV2.S at low or high dose, single or two shots; a few received placebo; per-sample allocation not given. For vaccine and placebo recipients, the sequenced repertoires came from samples collected on day 63 after the first injection. Cohort 1b enrolled 20 to 30 adults aged 18-55 years at a single site in Boston, USA, between 29 July and 7 August 2020. As a vaccine, Ad26.COV2.S was a replication-incompetent adenovirus type 26 vector that expressed a prefusion-stabilized SARS-CoV-2 spike protein derived from the original Wuhan strain.

The sequence came from a person between 18 and 65 years old who received the Ad26.COV2.S COVID-19 vaccine or a placebo. Sequenced here: peripheral blood, sampled in a trial of Ad26.COV2.S vaccine versus placebo. The chain joins TRBV6-2 or TRBV6-3 to TRBJ2-2; TRBD1 is possibly the D segment (5 matching bases). This receptor has the CDR3 CASSYSTQGAGELFF. The bases read TGTGCCAGCAGTTACTCGACTCAGGGCGCCGGGGAGCTGTTTTTT.